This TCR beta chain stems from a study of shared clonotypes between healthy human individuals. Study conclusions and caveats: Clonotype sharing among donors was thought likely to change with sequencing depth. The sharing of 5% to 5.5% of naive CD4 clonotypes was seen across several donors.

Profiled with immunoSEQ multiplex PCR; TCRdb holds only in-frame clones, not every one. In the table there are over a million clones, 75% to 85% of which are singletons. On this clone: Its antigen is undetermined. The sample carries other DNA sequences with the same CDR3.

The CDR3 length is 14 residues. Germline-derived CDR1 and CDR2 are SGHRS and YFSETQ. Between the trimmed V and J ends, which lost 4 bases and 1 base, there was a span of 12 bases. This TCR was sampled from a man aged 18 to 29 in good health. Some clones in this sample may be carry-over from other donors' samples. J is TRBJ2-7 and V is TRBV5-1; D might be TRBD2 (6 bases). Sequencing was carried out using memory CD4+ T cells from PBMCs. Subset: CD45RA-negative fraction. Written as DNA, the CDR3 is TGCGCCAGCAGCCTGGGGGGTGGGTCCTACGAGCAGTACTTC. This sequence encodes CASSLGGGSYEQYF.